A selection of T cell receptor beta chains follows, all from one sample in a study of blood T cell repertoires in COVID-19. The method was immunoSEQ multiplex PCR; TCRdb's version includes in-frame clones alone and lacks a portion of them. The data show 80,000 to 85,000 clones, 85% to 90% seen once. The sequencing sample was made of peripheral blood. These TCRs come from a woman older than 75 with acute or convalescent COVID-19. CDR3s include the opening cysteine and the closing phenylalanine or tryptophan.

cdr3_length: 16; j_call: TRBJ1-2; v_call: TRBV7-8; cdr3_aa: CASSLGLDRANYGYTF
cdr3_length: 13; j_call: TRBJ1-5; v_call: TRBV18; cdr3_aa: CASSPHRDQPQHF
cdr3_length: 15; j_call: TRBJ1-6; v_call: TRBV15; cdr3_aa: CATSRGFPQGKPLHF
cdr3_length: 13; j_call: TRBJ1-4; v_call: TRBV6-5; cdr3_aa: CASSLRNGEKLFF
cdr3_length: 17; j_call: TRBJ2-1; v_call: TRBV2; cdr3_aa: CASSEALVSGRRDEQFF
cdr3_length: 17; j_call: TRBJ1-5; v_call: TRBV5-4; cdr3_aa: CASSLATGTGEDQPQHF
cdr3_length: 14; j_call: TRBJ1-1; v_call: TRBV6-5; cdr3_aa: CASSYRGGGTEAFF
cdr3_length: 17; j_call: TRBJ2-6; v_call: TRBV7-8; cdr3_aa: CASSLGLLSSGANVLTF
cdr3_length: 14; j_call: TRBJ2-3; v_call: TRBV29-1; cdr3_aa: CSARGGGFTDTQYF
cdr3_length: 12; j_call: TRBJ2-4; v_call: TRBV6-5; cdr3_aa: CASTKDSAIQYF
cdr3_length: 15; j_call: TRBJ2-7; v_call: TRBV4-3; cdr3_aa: CASSQGLGASYEQYF
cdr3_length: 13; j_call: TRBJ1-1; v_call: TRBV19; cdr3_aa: CASSLGQNLEAFF
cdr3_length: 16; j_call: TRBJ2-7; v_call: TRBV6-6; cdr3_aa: CASRSNSGRAPYEQYF
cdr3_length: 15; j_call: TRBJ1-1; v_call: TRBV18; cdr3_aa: CASSRDRQPNTEAFF
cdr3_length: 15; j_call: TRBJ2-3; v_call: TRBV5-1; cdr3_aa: CASSLSSGASDTQYF
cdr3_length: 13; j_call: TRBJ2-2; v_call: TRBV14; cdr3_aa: CASSQGGGGELFF
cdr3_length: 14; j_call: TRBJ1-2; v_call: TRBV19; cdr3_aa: CASSYQGTDNGYTF
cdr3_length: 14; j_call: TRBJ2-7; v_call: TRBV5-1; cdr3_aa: CASSLEDRRYEQYF
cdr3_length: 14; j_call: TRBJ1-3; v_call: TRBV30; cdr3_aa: CAFTRETPGNTIYF
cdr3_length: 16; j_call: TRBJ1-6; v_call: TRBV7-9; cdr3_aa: CASSPQGFGGNSPLHF
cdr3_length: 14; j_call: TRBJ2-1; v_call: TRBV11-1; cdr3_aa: CASSLFQGVNEQFF
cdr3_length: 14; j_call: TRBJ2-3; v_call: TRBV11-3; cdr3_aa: CASSLAGGTDTQYF
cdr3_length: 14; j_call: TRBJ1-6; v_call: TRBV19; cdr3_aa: CASSPGTGPRPLHF
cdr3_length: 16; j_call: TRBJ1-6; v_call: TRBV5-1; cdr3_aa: CASSFIPGQDNSPLHF
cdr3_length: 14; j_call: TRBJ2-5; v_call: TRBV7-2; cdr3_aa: CASGPGQGKETQYF
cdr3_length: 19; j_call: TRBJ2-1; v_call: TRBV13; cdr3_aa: CASSLGPLGGGISYNEQFF
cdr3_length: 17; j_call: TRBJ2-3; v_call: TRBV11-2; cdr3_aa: CASSLGLAGALRDTQYF
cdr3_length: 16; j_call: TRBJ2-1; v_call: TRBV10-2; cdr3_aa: CASSEAGTSGRNEQFF
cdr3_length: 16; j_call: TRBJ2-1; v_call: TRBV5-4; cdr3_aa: CASSLAAGGANNEQFF
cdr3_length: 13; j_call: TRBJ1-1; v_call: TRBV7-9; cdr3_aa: CASSLGQYTEAFF
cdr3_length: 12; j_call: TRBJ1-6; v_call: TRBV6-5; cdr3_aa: CASSYPNSPLHF
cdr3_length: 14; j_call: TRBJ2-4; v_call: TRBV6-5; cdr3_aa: CASSYRQGKDIQYF
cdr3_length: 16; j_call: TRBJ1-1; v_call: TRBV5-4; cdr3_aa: CASSLDRALLNTEAFF
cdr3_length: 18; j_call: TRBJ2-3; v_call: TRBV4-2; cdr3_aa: CASSQVTLAGGSTDTQYF
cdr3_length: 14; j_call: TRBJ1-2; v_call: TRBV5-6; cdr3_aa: CASSWQGVNYGYTF
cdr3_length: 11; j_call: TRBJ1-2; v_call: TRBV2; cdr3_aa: CASSGGRGYTF
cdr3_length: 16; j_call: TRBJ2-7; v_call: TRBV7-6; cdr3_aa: CASSLTPGQGGYEQYF
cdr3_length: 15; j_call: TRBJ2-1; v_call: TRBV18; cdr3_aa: CASSPPSGFNNEQFF
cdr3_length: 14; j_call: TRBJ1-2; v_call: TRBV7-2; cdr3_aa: CASSPNPILDGYTF
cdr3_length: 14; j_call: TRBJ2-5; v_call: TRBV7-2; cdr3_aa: CASSAGLAGEAQYF
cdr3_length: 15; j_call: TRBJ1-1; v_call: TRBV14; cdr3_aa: CASSHLGTKNTEAFF
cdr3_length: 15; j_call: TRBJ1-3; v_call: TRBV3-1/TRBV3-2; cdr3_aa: CASSRGQGPGNTIYF
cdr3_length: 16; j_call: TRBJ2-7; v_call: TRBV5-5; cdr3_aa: CASSLSPGQGSYEQYF
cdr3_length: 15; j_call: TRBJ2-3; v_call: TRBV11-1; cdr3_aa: CASSLRLGYADTQYF
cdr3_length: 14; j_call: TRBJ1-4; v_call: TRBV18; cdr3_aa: CASRQGATNEKLFF
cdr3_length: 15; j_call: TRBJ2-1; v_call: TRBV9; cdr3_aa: CASSVWGRDENEQFF
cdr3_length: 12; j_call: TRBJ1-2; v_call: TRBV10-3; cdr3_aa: CAAQQGKSGYTF
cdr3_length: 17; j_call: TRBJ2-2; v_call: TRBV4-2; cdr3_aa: CASSQDSGERYTGELFF
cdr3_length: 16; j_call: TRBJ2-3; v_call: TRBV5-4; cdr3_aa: CASSFQRSVGTDTQYF
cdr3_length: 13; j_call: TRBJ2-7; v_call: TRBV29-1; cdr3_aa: CSVVRVRGLVQYF
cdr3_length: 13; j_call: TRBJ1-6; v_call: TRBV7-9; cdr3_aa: CASSPQRESPLHF
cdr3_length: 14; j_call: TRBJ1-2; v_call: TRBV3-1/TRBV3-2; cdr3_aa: CASSSGTLGYGYTF
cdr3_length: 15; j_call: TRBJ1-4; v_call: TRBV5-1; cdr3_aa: CASSLAGGSVEKLFF
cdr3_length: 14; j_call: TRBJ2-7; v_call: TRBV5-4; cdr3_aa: CASSQGQGQYEQYF
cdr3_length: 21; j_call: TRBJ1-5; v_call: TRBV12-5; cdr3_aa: CASGLIQPQTPGTRSNQPQHF
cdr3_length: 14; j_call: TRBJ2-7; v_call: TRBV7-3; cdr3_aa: CASSLSGFQYEQYF
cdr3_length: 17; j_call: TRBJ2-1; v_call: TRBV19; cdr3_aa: CASRYRSSTSVHNEQFF
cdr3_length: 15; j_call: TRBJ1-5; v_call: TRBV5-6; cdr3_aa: CASSYGGVGNQPQHF
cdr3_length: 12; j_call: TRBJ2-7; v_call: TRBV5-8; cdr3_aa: CASSLVGDEQYF
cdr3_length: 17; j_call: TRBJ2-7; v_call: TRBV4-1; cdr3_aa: CASSQEKGVTKGYEQYF